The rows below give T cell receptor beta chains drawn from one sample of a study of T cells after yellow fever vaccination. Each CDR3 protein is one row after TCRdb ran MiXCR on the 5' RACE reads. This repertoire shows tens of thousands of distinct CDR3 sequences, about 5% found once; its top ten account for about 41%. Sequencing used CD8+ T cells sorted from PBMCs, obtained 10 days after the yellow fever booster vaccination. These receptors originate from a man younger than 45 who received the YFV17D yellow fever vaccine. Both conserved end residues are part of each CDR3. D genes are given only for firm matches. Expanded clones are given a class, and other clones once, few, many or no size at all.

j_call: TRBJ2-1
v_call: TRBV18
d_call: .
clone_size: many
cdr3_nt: TGTGCCAGCTCACCGTCACAGGGAGATTACAATGAGCAGTTCTTC
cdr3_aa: CASSPSQGDYNEQFF

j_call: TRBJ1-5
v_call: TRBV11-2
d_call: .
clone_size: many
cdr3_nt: TGTGCCAGCAGCCCCCACCCGGACAGCTCGAATCAGCCCCAGCATTTT
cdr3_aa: CASSPHPDSSNQPQHF

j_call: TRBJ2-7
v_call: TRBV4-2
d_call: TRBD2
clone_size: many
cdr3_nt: TGTGCCAGCAGCCAAGAGGGACTAGCGGCATCCTACGAGCAGTACTTC
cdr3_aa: CASSQEGLAASYEQYF

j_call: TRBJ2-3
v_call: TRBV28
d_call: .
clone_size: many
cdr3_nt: TGTGCCAGCAGTGCGGGGTATGCAGATACGCAGTATTTT
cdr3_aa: CASSAGYADTQYF

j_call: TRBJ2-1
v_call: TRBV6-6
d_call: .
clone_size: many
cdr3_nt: TGTGCCAGCAGTTCCCCGGGGGAGAATGAGCAGTTCTTC
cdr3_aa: CASSSPGENEQFF

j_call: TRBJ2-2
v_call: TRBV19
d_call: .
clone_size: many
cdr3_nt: TGTGCCAGTAGTATAAGAAGTACCCCGAACACCGGGGAGCTGTTTTTT
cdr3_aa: CASSIRSTPNTGELFF

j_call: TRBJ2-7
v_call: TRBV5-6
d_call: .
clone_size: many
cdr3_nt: TGTGCCAGCAGCTTGAAGGCTTCCTACGAGCAGTACTTC
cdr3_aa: CASSLKASYEQYF

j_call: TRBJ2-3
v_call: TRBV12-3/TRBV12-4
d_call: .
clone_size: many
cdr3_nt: TGTGCCAGCAGTTTTGTGGGCGGGAATACAGATACGCAGTATTTT
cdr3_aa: CASSFVGGNTDTQYF

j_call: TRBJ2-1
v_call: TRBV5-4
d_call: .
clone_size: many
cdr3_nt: TGTGCCATCACGGCATACAATGAGCAGTTCTTC
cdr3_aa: CAITAYNEQFF

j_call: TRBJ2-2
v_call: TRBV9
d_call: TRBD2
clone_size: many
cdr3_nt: TGTGCCAGCAGCGTAGAACTAGCGGAAAACACCGGGGAGCTGTTTTTT
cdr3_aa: CASSVELAENTGELFF

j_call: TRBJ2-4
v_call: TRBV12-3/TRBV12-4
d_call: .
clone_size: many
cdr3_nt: TGTGCCAGCAGCGTATGGGGGGGGGCTGGGAACATTCAGTACTTC
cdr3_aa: CASSVWGGAGNIQYF

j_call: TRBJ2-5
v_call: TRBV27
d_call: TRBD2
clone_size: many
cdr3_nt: TGTGCCAGCAGCGACGGACTAGCGGGGCTCCAAGAGACCCAGTACTTC
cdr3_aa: CASSDGLAGLQETQYF

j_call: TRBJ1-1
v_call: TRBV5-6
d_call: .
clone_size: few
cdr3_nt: TGTGCCAGCAGCCCCGGGGACCTAGTCTCCAACACTGAAGCTTTCTTT
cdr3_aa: CASSPGDLVSNTEAFF

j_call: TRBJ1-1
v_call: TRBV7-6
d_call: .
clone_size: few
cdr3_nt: TGTGCCAGCAGCTTGGCCAGGGGCCTGAACACTGAAGCTTTCTTT
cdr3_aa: CASSLARGLNTEAFF

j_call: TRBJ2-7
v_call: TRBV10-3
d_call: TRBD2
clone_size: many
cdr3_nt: TGTGCCATCAGGGGACTAGCGGGCCTTACCTACGAGCAGTACTTC
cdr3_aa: CAIRGLAGLTYEQYF

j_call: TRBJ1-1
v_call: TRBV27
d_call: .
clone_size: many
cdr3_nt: TGTGCCAGCGGATCGGGACACGCCGAAGCTTTCTTT
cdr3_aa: CASGSGHAEAFF

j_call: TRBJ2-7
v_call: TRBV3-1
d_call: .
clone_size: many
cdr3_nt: TGTGCCAGCAGCCACCTTCAGGGGCAGGACTACGAGCAGTACTTC
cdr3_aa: CASSHLQGQDYEQYF

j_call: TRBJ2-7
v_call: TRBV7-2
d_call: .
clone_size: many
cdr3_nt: TGTGCCAGCAGCCCCGACAAACTATACGAGCAGTACTTC
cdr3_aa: CASSPDKLYEQYF

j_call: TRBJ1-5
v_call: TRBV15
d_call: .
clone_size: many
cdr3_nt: TGTGCCACCAGCAGAGATTCGGGGGGCTATCAGCCCCAGCATTTT
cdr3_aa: CATSRDSGGYQPQHF

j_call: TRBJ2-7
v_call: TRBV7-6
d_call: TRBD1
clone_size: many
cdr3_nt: TGTGCCAGCAGCTCCGGGGAACAGGGGGATACCTACGAGCAGTACTTC
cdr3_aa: CASSSGEQGDTYEQYF

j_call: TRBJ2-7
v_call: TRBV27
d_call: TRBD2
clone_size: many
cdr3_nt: TGTGCCAGCAGTTTAGGGGGGACTAGCGCTTACTACGAGCAGTACTTC
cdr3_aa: CASSLGGTSAYYEQYF

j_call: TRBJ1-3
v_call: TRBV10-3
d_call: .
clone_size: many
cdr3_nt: TGTGCCATCAGTCCCGACCGTGGCGGAAACACCATATATTTT
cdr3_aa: CAISPDRGGNTIYF

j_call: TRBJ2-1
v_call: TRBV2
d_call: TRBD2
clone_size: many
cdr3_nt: TGTGCCAGCAGTGAAGGAGAAGGGGGTAGCGGGAGGGCCTCGAATGAGCAGTTCTTC
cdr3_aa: CASSEGEGGSGRASNEQFF

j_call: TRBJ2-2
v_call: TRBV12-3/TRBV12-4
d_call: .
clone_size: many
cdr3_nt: TGTGCCAGCAGTTTACGGGGGATGGCTACCGGGGAGCTGTTTTTT
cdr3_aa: CASSLRGMATGELFF

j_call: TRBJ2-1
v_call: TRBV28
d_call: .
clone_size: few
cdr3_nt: TGTGCCAGCAGAAAAACTCTGAGCTCCTACAATGAGCAGTTCTTC
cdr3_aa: CASRKTLSSYNEQFF

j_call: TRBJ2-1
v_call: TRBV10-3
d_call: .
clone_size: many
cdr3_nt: TGTGCCATCAGTGAGTCCCAAGCCCCTGGTTCCTACAATGAGCAGTTCTTC
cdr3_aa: CAISESQAPGSYNEQFF

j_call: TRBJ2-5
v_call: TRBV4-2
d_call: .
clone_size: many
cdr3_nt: TGTGCCAGCAGCCAAGAGGGAATAACCCACCAAGAGACCCAGTACTTC
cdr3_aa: CASSQEGITHQETQYF

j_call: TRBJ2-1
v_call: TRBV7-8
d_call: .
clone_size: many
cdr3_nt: TGTGCCAGCAGCCCCTTGCGGACCTACAATGAGCAGTTCTTC
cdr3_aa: CASSPLRTYNEQFF

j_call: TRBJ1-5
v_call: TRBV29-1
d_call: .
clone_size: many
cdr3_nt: TGCAGCGTCACCGTGGGGACGGGTAACAATCAGCCCCAGCATTTT
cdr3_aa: CSVTVGTGNNQPQHF

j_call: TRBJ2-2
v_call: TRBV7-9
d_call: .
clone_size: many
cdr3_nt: TGTGCCAGCAGCAGCACGGGACAACTGACCGGGGAGCTGTTTTTT
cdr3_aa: CASSSTGQLTGELFF

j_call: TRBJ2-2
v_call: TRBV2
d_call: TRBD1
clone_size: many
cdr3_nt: TGTGCCAGCAGTGATCCGACAGGGTTGAACACCGGGGAGCTGTTTTTT
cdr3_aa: CASSDPTGLNTGELFF

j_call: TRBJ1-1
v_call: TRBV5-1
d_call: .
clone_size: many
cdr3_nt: TGCGCCAGCAGCCCCGAGTTCGGTGAAGCTTTCTTT
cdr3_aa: CASSPEFGEAFF

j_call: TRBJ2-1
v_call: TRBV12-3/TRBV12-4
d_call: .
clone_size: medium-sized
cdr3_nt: TGTGCCAGCAGTTTCTCGCCGCCAGGGGCCTACAATGAGCAGTTCTTC
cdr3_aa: CASSFSPPGAYNEQFF

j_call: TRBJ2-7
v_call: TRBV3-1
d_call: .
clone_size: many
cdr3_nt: TGTGCCAGCAGCCACCGGGACACCTCCTACGAGCAGTACTTC
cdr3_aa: CASSHRDTSYEQYF

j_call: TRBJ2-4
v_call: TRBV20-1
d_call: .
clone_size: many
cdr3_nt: TGCAGTGCTAGAGTAGAGACAGCCATCGTAGCCAAAAACATTCAGTACTTC
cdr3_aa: CSARVETAIVAKNIQYF

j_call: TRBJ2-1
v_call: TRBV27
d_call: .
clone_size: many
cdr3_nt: TGTGCCAGCAGCCCCAGCTTCCCCCGTCCACTCATCCCCAATGAGCAGTTCTTC
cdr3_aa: CASSPSFPRPLIPNEQFF

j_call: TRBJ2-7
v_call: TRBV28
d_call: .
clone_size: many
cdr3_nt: TGTGCCAGCAGTTTATCAGTAGGGGGCTACGAGCAGTACTTC
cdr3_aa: CASSLSVGGYEQYF

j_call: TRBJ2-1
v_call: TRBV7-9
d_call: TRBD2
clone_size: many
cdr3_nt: TGTGCCAGCAGCTGGGGGGGAGAGGGGAATGAGCAGTTCTTC
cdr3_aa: CASSWGGEGNEQFF

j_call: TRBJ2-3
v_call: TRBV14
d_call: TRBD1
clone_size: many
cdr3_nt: TGTGCCAGCAGCCAAGAGACAGGGTATACGCAGTATTTT
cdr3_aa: CASSQETGYTQYF

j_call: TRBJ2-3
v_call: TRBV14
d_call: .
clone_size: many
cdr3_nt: TGTGCCAGCAGCCAAGAAGCAGAAATTAGCACAGATACGCAGTATTTT
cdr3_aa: CASSQEAEISTDTQYF

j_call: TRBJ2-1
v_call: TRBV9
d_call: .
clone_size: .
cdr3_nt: TGTGCCAGCAGCCCCAGTGGAGGCGGGTATGAGCAGTTCTTC
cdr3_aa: CASSPSGGGYEQFF

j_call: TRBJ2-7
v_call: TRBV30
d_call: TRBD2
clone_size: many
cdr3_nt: TGTGCCTGGAGTGTTTTACGTCTAGCGGGATTCTACGAGCAGTACTTC
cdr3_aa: CAWSVLRLAGFYEQYF

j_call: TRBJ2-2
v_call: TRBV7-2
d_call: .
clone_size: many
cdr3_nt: TGTGCCAGCAGCTTAGCAGCGAATCCCATTATGGGCACCGGGGAGCTGTTTTTT
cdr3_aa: CASSLAANPIMGTGELFF

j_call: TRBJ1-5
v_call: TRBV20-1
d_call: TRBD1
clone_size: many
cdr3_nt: TGCAGTGCTTGCCGGGGAGGGGGCCGCAATCAGCCCCAGCATTTT
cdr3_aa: CSACRGGGRNQPQHF

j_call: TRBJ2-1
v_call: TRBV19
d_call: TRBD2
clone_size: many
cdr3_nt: TGTGCCAGTAAACCGGGCGGGAGTTTGTATGAGCAGTTCTTC
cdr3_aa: CASKPGGSLYEQFF

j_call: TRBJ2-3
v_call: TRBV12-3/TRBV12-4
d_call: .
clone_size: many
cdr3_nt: TGTGCCAGCAAAGTGGAAGGTGATACGCAGTATTTT
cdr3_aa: CASKVEGDTQYF

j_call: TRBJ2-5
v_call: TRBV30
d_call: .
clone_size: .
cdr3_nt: TGTGCCTGGAGTGTGGACGGGGTCCAAGAGACCCAGTACTTC
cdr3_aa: CAWSVDGVQETQYF

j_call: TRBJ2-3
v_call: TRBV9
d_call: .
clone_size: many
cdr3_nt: TGTGCCAGCAGCGCGGGATCGGGAGTGACAGATACGCAGTATTTT
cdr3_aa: CASSAGSGVTDTQYF

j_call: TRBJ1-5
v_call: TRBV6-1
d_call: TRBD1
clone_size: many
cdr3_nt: TGTGCCAGCAGTGGGGGACAGGGGATAGATCAGCCCCAGCATTTT
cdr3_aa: CASSGGQGIDQPQHF

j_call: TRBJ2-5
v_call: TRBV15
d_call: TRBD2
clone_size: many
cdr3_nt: TGTGCCACCAGCAAGAGAGGGGACTCGCGGGAGGGTTTAGAGACCCAGTACTTC
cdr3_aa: CATSKRGDSREGLETQYF

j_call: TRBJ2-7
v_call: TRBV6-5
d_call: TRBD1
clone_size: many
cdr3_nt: TGTGCCAGCAGTTACTCCGGACAGGTCAACGAGCAGTACTTC
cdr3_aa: CASSYSGQVNEQYF

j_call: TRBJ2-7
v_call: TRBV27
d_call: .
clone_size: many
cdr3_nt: TGTGCCAGCAGTTTGAGTACCGGATTGGATGAGCAGTACTTC
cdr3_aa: CASSLSTGLDEQYF